One and the same sample provided the 13 T cell receptor beta chains below, sequenced in a study of T cell responses to AZD1222 COVID-19 vaccine. TCRdb keeps only in-frame clones here, not all; method: immunoSEQ multiplex PCR. The data show around 78,000 clones, 75% to 90% seen once. The sample consisted of peripheral blood, taken on day 0 of AZD1222 vaccination. All receptors derive from an adult in good health.

The chain is built from TRBV5-1 and TRBJ2-7, with no clear D. With 0 bases removed from V and 9 bases from J, the gap between germline ends came to 19 bases. CDR3 size: 15 residues. Germline V gives CDR1 SGHRS, CDR2 YFSETQ. CDR3 region: CASSLDVSQYDVQYF. The CDR3 nucleotides are TGCGCCAGCAGCTTGGATGTCAGTCAGTACGATGTGCAGTACTTC.

V usage is TRBV5-5 and J usage is TRBJ2-3, with D perhaps TRBD2 (6 bases). This CDR3 is 16 amino acids long. The ends were cut back, 2 bases at V and 2 bases at J, with 15 bases in the middle. CDR1 and CDR2 from the germline V gene are SGHKS and YYEKEE (reference sequence). For the CDR3, the DNA is TGTGCCAGCAGCTTCGGAGGGGCCCCGGACACAGATACGCAGTATTTT. It is translated as CASSFGGAPDTDTQYF.

The gene calls are TRBV7-3 and TRBJ2-1; the D gene could be TRBD1 or TRBD2 (5 bases each). The V gene lost 5 bases and the J gene lost 8 bases, with 13 bases spanning the gap. The CDR3 contains 13 residues. Germline loops: CDR1 SGHTA, CDR2 FQGTGA. CDR3 loop: CASSPDWGDEQFF. In DNA form, the CDR3 reads TGTGCCAGCAGCCCGGACTGGGGCGATGAGCAGTTCTTC.

This sequence joins TRBV29-1 and TRBJ2-1; tentatively, D is TRBD2 (6 bases). The CDR3 sequence is 13 residues long. V lost 1 base to trimming and J lost 9 bases, with 13 bases between them. Germline CDR1 SQVTM, CDR2 ANQGSEA. The CDR3 sequence is CSVEVLGSSEQFF. For the CDR3, the DNA is TGCAGCGTTGAAGTTCTCGGGAGTAGTGAGCAGTTCTTC.

This clone was seen a single time. This chain uses TRBV6-2 or TRBV6-3 with TRBJ2-1; the D gene is possibly TRBD2 (5 bases). With 6 bases removed from V and 6 bases from J, the gap between germline ends came to 12 bases. The CDR3 runs 13 residues. Per the germline V gene, CDR1 is MNHEY and CDR2 is SVGEGT. The CDR3 DNA reads as TGTGCCAGCAGCCGAGGGTCTAGCAATGAGCAGTTCTTC. It encodes CASSRGSSNEQFF.

The rearrangement joins TRBV5-6 to TRBJ1-4, with 8 bases fitting TRBD1. In germline, CDR1 is SGHDT, CDR2 YYEEEE. The CDR3 contains 16 residues. With V trimmed by 4 bases and J by 6 bases, 11 bases remained unmatched. CDR3 protein: CASSDFSGTGDEKLFF. CDR3 coding DNA: TGTGCCAGCAGCGATTTCTCCGGGACAGGAGATGAAAAACTGTTTTTT.

J is TRBJ1-2 and V is TRBV19, with D possibly matching TRBD1 (6 bases). Deletions cut 1 base from V and 3 bases from J, with 15 bases between. The CDR3 consists of 16 residues. Germline assignment: CDR1 LNHDA and CDR2 SQIVND (reference sequence). The CDR3 nucleotides are TGTGCCAGTAGTATAGGTGGCGGGGGCAGACACTATGGCTACACCTTC. Translated, it gives CASSIGGGGRHYGYTF.

Worth noting for this clone: Relative to the germline gene, one junction end is altered; a read error may explain this. The chain joins TRBV5-1 to TRBJ2-4; either TRBD1 or TRBD2 may fit D (5 bases each). The germline V gene has CDR1 SGHRS and CDR2 YFSETQ. The CDR3 runs to 13 residues. This chain's CDR3 is CVSSLGDQRNQYF. DNA for the CDR3: TGCGTCAGCAGCTTGGGGGACCAACGGAATCAGTACTTC. The full variable domain, its missing parts supplied by reference TRBV5-1 and TRBJ2-4, is KAGVTQTPRYLIKTRGQQVTLSCSPISGHRSVSWYQQTPGQGLQFLFEYFSETQRNKGNFPGRFSGRQFSNSRSEMNVSTLELGDSALYLCVSSLGDQRNQYFGAGTRLSVL.

The chain employs TRBV12-3 or TRBV12-4 and TRBJ2-7; D perhaps matches TRBD2 (5 bases). Trimming shortened V by 5 bases and J by 6 bases, and 11 bases separated the two germline ends. The CDR3 runs to 12 residues. Here the CDR3 reads CASSPLVGEQYF. The CDR3, as DNA: TGTGCCAGCAGTCCACTAGTGGGCGAGCAGTACTTC.

The chain combines TRBV6-2 or TRBV6-3 with TRBJ1-5; 7 positions match TRBD1. V shed 0 bases, J shed 9 bases, and the junction held 8 bases outside the gene matches. The CDR3 consists of 15 residues. CDR1 MNHEY and CDR2 SVGEGT come from the germline V gene. CDR3 DNA sequence: TGTGCCAGCAGTTACTCAGGACAGGTGAATGGGCCCCAGCATTTT. It encodes CASSYSGQVNGPQHF.

V usage is TRBV7-9 and J usage is TRBJ2-6; D is unresolved. Per germline, CDR1 SEHNR and CDR2 FQNEAQ (reference sequence). This CDR3 is 17 amino acids long. Trimming took off 5 bases at V and 0 bases at J, with 14 bases between the two ends. The CDR3 coding sequence is TGTGCCAGCAGCCCCTCGCAGTCTCGCTCTGGGGCCAACGTCCTGACTTTC. It translates to CASSPSQSRSGANVLTF.

The chain combines TRBV29-1 with TRBJ1-4; D unresolved. V dropped 4 bases and J dropped 5 bases, with 5 bases sitting between them. Germline values: CDR1 SQVTM, CDR2 ANQGSEA. CDR3 length: 11 amino acids. The DNA for the CDR3 is TGCAGCGTTGTCCTAAATGAAAAACTGTTTTTT. It is translated as CSVVLNEKLFF.

V is TRBV19 and J is TRBJ2-5; the match to TRBD1 covers 7 bases. V lost 3 bases and J lost 5; bases outside the gene matches: 3. The germline gives CDR1 LNHDA, CDR2 SQIVND (reference sequence). The length of the CDR3 is 13 residues. CDR3 protein: CASSIDRDETQYF. In DNA, the CDR3 is TGTGCCAGTAGTATCGACAGGGACGAGACCCAGTACTTC.